These 19 T cell receptor beta chains were all obtained from the same sample, sequenced in a study of OX40 agonist ivuxolimab in advanced cancers. Produced via immunoSEQ multiplex PCR; TCRdb's table is partial and in-frame only. The sample has nearly 70,000 clones; roughly 80% are singletons. The sequencing here drew on CD4+ or CD8+ T cells sorted from blood, taken in a trial of the OX40 agonist ivuxolimab. These receptors all come from an adult with an advanced solid tumor such as melanoma, head and neck, liver or kidney cancer.

J is TRBJ2-2 and V is TRBV5-1; 8 bases fit TRBD1. Trimming took 3 bases from V and 6 from J; bases not matched to a gene: 7. The germline V gene encodes CDR1 SGHRS and CDR2 YFSETQ. The CDR3 spans 15 residues. CDR3 sequence reads: CASSYGTGPAGELFF. The CDR3 nucleotides read TGCGCCAGCAGCTACGGGACAGGTCCGGCCGGGGAGCTGTTTTTT.

This clone was counted only a few times. The chain employs TRBV12-5 and TRBJ2-3, with 8 bases lining up with TRBD2. This CDR3 has 15 amino acids. The germline V gene has CDR1 LGHNT and CDR2 FRNRAP. Trimming at V came to 0 bases and at J to 3 bases, leaving 2 bases not matched to a gene. CDR3 protein: CASGLVGGGTDTQYF. In DNA, the CDR3 is TGTGCTAGTGGTTTGGTTGGCGGGGGGACAGATACGCAGTATTTT. The full variable domain, in which reference TRBV12-5 and TRBJ2-3 provide the parts outside the CDR3, is DARVTQTPRHKVTEMGQEVTMRCQPILGHNTVFWYRQTMMQGLELLAYFRNRAPLDDSGMPKDRFSAEMPDATLATLKIQPSEPRDSAVYFCASGLVGGGTDTQYFGPGTRLTVL.

The chain recombines TRBV18 with TRBJ1-2; D might be TRBD1 (5 bases). Germline V gene data show CDR1 as KGHSH and CDR2 as LQKENI. This CDR3 is built from 13 residues. Trimming removed 2 bases from V and 8 bases from J, with 12 bases in between. CDR3: CASSPGTPEGYTF. CDR3 in DNA: TGTGCCAGCTCACCAGGGACTCCCGAAGGCTACACCTTC.

The chain is built from TRBV19 and TRBJ1-5; D ambiguous. Looked up from germline, CDR1 is LNHDA and CDR2 is SQIVND (reference sequence). The germline V and J ends were trimmed by 5 bases and 0 bases, with 11 bases remaining between them. This CDR3 contains 15 residues. The CDR3 sequence: CASSEQEDSNQPQHF. The CDR3, as DNA: TGTGCCAGTAGTGAGCAAGAGGATAGCAATCAGCCCCAGCATTTT.

V is TRBV2 and J is TRBJ2-2; D call uncertain. V was shortened by 3 bases and J by 6 bases, with 5 bases between the two germline ends. Germline lookup yields CDR1 SNHLY and CDR2 FYNNEI. The CDR3 is made up of 12 amino acids. Written as DNA, the CDR3 is TGTGCCAGCAGTGAGACCGCCGGGGAGCTGTTTTTT. It encodes CASSETAGELFF.

This clone occurred a few times. The chain uses TRBV10-3 and TRBJ2-2; TRBD2 agrees at 9 bases. The germline CDR1 and CDR2 sequences are ENHRY and SYGVKD. V dropped 10 bases and J dropped 6; count of bases not matched to a gene: 6. This CDR3 is built from 13 residues. CDR3 sequence (DNA): TGTGCCACTCGCGGGGGGGCAGCCGGGGAGCTGTTTTTT. Translation: CATRGGAAGELFF.

V is TRBV9 and J is TRBJ2-3; possibly TRBD1 or TRBD2 for D (5 bases each). V lost 0 bases and J 8 bases, leaving 28 bases between the germline ends. The CDR3 runs to 19 residues. Germline CDR1 and CDR2: SGDLS and YYNGEE. In nucleotides, the CDR3 is TGTGCCAGCAGCGTAGGGGAACTAGGGACGAGGGGTCATCACCTTACGCAGTATTTT. Translating it yields CASSVGELGTRGHHLTQYF.

The rearrangement uses TRBV5-6 and TRBJ2-7, with D possibly being TRBD1 (5 bases). Germline V gene sequence: CDR1 SGHDT, CDR2 YYEEEE. Deletions cut 1 base from V and 3 bases from J, with 14 bases between. The length of the CDR3 is 15 residues. CDR3 in amino acids: CASSLRGRGDYEQYF. Written as DNA, the CDR3 is TGTGCCAGCAGCTTGCGAGGAAGGGGCGACTACGAGCAGTACTTC. The variable domain in full, with the rest retrieved from reference TRBV5-6 and TRBJ2-7, is DAGVTQSPTHLIKTRGQQVTLRCSPKSGHDTVSWYQQALGQGPQFIFQYYEEEERQRGNFPDRFSGHQFPNYSSELNVNALLLGDSALYLCASSLRGRGDYEQYFGPGTRLTVT.

This rearrangement joins TRBV19 to TRBJ2-3; TRBD2 aligns across 8 bases. The V gene's germline CDR1 is LNHDA and CDR2 SQIVND (reference sequence). The CDR3 extends over 15 amino acids. Losses at the gene ends were 5 bases for V and 3 bases for J; bases not matched to a gene: 7. The DNA for the CDR3 is TGTGCCAGTAGTCGAGGGGGGACTAGAACAGATACGCAGTATTTT. Protein product: CASSRGGTRTDTQYF.

In this sample, this clone turned up once. V and J are TRBV11-2 and TRBJ1-6; no reliable D call. The length of the CDR3 is 13 residues. Trimming cost V 5 bases and J 9 bases, with 11 bases left between them. Germline V gene sequence: CDR1 SGHAT, CDR2 FQNNGV. DNA of the CDR3: TGTGCCAGCAGCCCCACTTCCGGTTCACCCCTCCACTTT. This translates into CASSPTSGSPLHF.

This clone appeared a few times. The chain links TRBV6-5 to TRBJ2-3; D unresolved. The CDR3 runs to 16 residues. Germline loops: CDR1 MNHEY, CDR2 SVGAGI. V was shortened by 2 bases and J by 0 bases, with 12 bases between the two germline ends. The chain's CDR3 is CASSYLRPDSTDTQYF. As DNA, the CDR3 is TGTGCCAGCAGTTACCTACGGCCGGATAGCACAGATACGCAGTATTTT.

The chain links TRBV5-1 to TRBJ1-4; 8 positions agree with TRBD1. The CDR3 totals 15 residues. Per germline, CDR1 SGHRS and CDR2 YFSETQ. V trimming: 0 bases; J trimming: 5 bases; junction bases outside the gene matches: 3. Here the CDR3 reads CASSLDGDRNEKLFF. The CDR3 nucleotides read TGCGCCAGCAGCTTGGACGGGGACAGGAATGAAAAACTGTTTTTT.

The rearrangement joins TRBV7-9 to TRBJ1-5; 9 bases fit TRBD1. CDR1 and CDR2 from the germline V gene are SEHNR and FQNEAQ (reference sequence). This CDR3 has 16 residues. V was pared by 5 bases and J by 3 bases, with 8 bases of the junction left unmatched. The CDR3 bases are TGTGCCAGCAGCCCAGGACAGGGGAGATTCAATCAGCCCCAGCATTTT. Protein sequence: CASSPGQGRFNQPQHF.

In its sample, this clone was seen once. This chain connects TRBV5-1 to TRBJ1-4; D ambiguous. Trimming took off 1 base at V and 13 bases at J, with 14 bases between the two ends. The CDR3 is 13 residues long. Germline CDR1 and CDR2: SGHRS and YFSETQ. The CDR3 coding sequence is TGCGCCAGCAGCTTGTTCTCGGGCCGAGGACTGTTTTTT. Protein: CASSLFSGRGLFF.

J is TRBJ2-7 and V is TRBV19; D is uncertain. Germline-derived CDR1 and CDR2 are LNHDA and SQIVND (reference sequence). V lost 9 bases and J lost 2, with 2 bases in between. CDR3 length: 9 amino acids. This CDR3 reads CARTYEQYF. The CDR3 DNA is TGTGCCAGGACCTACGAGCAGTACTTC.

This chain connects TRBV20-1 to TRBJ2-7, with D perhaps TRBD1 or TRBD2 (5 bases each). Germline assignment: CDR1 DFQATT and CDR2 SNEGSKA (reference sequence). CDR3 length equals 11 residues. Trimming removed 3 bases at V and 7 bases at J, with 10 bases between. The CDR3 protein is CSAREAGEQYF. CDR3 sequence (DNA): TGCAGTGCTAGGGAGGCAGGGGAGCAGTACTTC.

V and J are TRBV7-2 and TRBJ1-6, with D possibly matching TRBD1 (5 bases). The CDR3 length is 17 residues. V dropped 2 bases and J dropped 4 bases, with 15 bases sitting between them. CDR1 SGHTA and CDR2 FQGNSA come from the germline V gene. The CDR3 DNA sequence: TGTGCCAGCAGCTTAAGGGGACGGGGAGGGTATAATTCACCCCTCCACTTT. This encodes CASSLRGRGGYNSPLHF.

There are a few counts of this clone. The chain is built from TRBV27 and TRBJ2-7; 7 bases line up with TRBD2. Per germline, CDR1 MNHEY and CDR2 SMNVEV (reference sequence). This CDR3 comprises 14 residues. V shed 5 bases and J 5 bases; nucleotides not matched to a gene: 9. This chain's CDR3 is CASSLGLVSHEQYF. DNA for the CDR3: TGTGCCAGCAGTCTAGGACTAGTGTCCCACGAGCAGTACTTC.

The chain uses TRBV9 and TRBJ1-2; possibly TRBD1 for D (5 bases). This CDR3 is built from 13 residues. CDR1 is SGDLS and CDR2 is YYNGEE in the germline V gene. V shed 0 bases and J shed 7 bases, with 10 bases lying between them. The CDR3: CASSVETVGGYTF. The CDR3 coding sequence is TGTGCCAGCAGCGTAGAGACAGTTGGTGGCTACACCTTC. Full variable domain (missing parts from reference TRBV9 and TRBJ1-2): DSGVTQTPKHLITATGQRVTLRCSPRSGDLSVYWYQQSLDQGLQFLIQYYNGEERAKGNILERFSAQQFPDLHSELNLSSLELGDSALYFCASSVETVGGYTFGSGTRLTVV.